This TCR beta chain was recorded in a study of CD8+CD57+ T cells in acquired aplastic anemia. Those patients picked for sequencing had displayed CD8+CD57+ cell expansion on flow cytometry. The V gene lost 6 bases and the J gene lost 0 bases, with 8 bases spanning the gap. This CDR3 comprises 14 residues. Germline-derived CDR1 and CDR2 are MNHNS and SASEGT. This clonotype was detected ten times or more. Genomic DNA provided the template from which TCR beta VDJ and CDR3 profiles were obtained. TCRdb passed the reads through MiXCR, listing each CDR3 protein once. The sample gives more than 150,000 distinct CDR3 sequences, less than 60% of which show up once; about 1.7% is in the top ten.

The sample taken for sequencing was sorted CD4+, CD8+, or CD8+CD57+ T cells (not recorded which) from PBMCs. The source of this sequence is a human donor with aplastic anemia. The chain couples TRBV6-1 to TRBJ2-2; tentative D call: TRBD2 (5 bases). The CDR3 DNA follows: TGTGCCAGCAGAGAGGGCCCGAACACCGGGGAGCTGTTTTTT. This translates into CASREGPNTGELFF.